This entry lists 4 T cell receptor beta chains sequenced from one sample in a study of control samples from healthy donors and cancer patients. Repertoires were generated with immunoSEQ multiplex PCR, while TCRdb's copy carries only in-frame clones and drops some. The sample has 100,000 to 150,000 clones; approximately 94% are singletons. The sequenced sample was PBMCs. Receptor source: a man aged 45-65 years with head and neck cancer.

V and J are TRBV18 and TRBJ1-4, with unresolved D. V was pared by 2 bases and J by 0 bases, with 7 bases between. This CDR3 contains 15 residues. Looked up from germline, CDR1 is KGHSH and CDR2 is LQKENI. The CDR3, as DNA: TGTGCCAGCTCACCAATAGCTGCAACTAATGAAAAACTGTTTTTT. The encoded protein is CASSPIAATNEKLFF. Looking up the rest from reference TRBV18 and TRBJ1-4 gives the full variable domain: NAGVMQNPRHLVRRRGQEARLRCSPMKGHSHVYWYRQLPEEGLKFMVYLQKENIIDESGMPKERFSAEFPKEGPSILRIQQVVRGDSAAYFCASSPIAATNEKLFFGSGTQLSVL.

About this clone: The junction differs from germline at one of its ends, possibly a read error. This chain uses TRBV10-3 with TRBJ2-3; D is perhaps TRBD2 (5 bases). Germline CDR1 reads ENHRY; CDR2 reads SYGVKD. This CDR3 comprises 15 residues. CDR3 residues: CAISDKRAGTDTQYF. CDR3 nucleotide sequence: TGTGCCATCAGTGATAAGAGGGCGGGCACGGATACGCAGTATTTT.

V usage is TRBV28 and J usage is TRBJ1-2, with 10 bases identical to TRBD1. In germline, CDR1 is MDHEN, CDR2 SYDVKM. There are 16 residues in the CDR3. After removal of 5 bases from V and 4 bases from J, the junction contained 10 bases not matched to a gene. CDR3 region: CASSLDRGRRSYGYTF. In nucleotides, the CDR3 is TGTGCCAGCAGTCTTGACAGGGGGCGCCGTTCCTATGGCTACACCTTC.

V and J are TRBV6-2 or TRBV6-3 and TRBJ2-7; 7 bases align to TRBD2. Germline trimming cut 2 bases from V and 7 bases from J; bases unmatched to any gene: 8. Per the germline V gene, CDR1 is MNHEY and CDR2 is SVGEGT. The CDR3 runs to 14 residues. Here the CDR3 reads CASSYLAGVGEQYF. The CDR3 DNA follows: TGTGCCAGCAGTTACCTCGCGGGGGTGGGGGAGCAGTACTTC.